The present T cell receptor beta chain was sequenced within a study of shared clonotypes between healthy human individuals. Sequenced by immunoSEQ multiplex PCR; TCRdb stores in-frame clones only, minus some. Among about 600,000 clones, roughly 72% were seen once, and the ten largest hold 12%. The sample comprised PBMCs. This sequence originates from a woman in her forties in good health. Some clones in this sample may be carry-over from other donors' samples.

CDR3 sequence reads: CAWSGWMTGASGYTF. CDR3 bases: TGTGCCTGGAGTGGGTGGATGACAGGGGCTTCTGGCTACACCTTC. This chain joins TRBV30 and TRBJ1-2; 8 bases line up with TRBD1. The CDR3 has 15 residues. CDR1 is GTSNPN, CDR2 SVGIG, per germline (reference sequence). V was clipped by 1 base and J by 7 bases; unmatched bases: 11.